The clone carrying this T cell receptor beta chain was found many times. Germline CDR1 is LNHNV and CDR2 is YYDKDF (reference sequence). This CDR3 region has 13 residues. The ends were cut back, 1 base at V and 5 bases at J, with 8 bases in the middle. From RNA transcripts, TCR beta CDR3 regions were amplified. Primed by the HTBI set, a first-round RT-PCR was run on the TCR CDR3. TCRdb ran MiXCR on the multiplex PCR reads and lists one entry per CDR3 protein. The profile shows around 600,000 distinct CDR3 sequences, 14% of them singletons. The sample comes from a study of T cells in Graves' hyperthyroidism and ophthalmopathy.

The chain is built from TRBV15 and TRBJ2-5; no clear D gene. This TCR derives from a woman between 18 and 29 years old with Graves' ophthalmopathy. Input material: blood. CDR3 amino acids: CATSRVLGETQYF. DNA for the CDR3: TGTGCCACCAGCAGAGTTTTGGGGGAGACCCAGTACTTC.